This T cell receptor beta chain came from a study of CD8+ T cells in alopecia areata. The authors extracted RNA and reverse transcribed it into cDNA as the sequencing template. The table came from immunoSEQ multiplex PCR; TCRdb's copy has only in-frame clones and leaves some out. Of roughly 200,000 clones listed, just over 55% are singletons. This CDR3 spans 15 amino acids. V lost 1 base, J lost 1 base, and 10 bases lay in between. In germline, CDR1 is SNHLY, CDR2 FYNNEI. This clone turned up a few times. The source material was CD8+ T cells sorted from blood. The rearrangement links TRBV2 to TRBJ1-1, with D maybe TRBD1 (5 bases). The TCR comes from a human donor in good health. CDR3 sequence reads: CASSEGITGNTEAFF. DNA for the CDR3: TGTGCCAGCAGTGAAGGTATTACAGGGAACACTGAAGCTTTCTTT.